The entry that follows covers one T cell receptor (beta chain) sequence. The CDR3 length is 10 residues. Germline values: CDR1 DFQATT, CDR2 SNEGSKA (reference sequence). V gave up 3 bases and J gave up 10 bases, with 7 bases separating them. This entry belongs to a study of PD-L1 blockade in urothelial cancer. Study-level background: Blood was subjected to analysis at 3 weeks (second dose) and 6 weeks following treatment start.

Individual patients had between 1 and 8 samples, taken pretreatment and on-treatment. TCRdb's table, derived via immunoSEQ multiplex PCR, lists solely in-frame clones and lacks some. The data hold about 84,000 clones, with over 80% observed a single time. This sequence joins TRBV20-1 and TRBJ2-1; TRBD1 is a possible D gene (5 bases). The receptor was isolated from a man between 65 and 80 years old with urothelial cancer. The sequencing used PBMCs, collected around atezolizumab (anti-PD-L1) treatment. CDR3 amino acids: CSASRVEQFF. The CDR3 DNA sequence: TGCAGTGCTAGCAGGGTAGAGCAGTTCTTC.